These 10 T cell receptor beta chains came from one sample sequenced in a study of PD-1 blockade in classical Hodgkin lymphoma. As for time point: cycle 4 day 1 (C4D1), after more than five weeks of nivolumab. Every patient experienced relapse after autologous stem cell transplantation, and brentuximab vedotin exposure varied. From thawed PBMCs, CD4+ T cells were purified using magnetic negative selection. Measured with immunoSEQ multiplex PCR; TCRdb has only the in-frame clones, and not every one. This repertoire shows roughly 30,000 clones, around 80% found once; its top ten account for approximately 0.88%. The sample was CD4+ T cells from blood, taken before the fourth cycle of nivolumab. These receptors originate from a human donor with classical Hodgkin lymphoma.

The chain links TRBV7-2 to TRBJ2-5; TRBD2 aligns across 8 bases. CDR3 length: 17 amino acids. Germline V gene sequence: CDR1 SGHTA, CDR2 FQGNSA. The J segment lost 1 base and the V segment lost 1 base, leaving 8 bases of the junction unmatched. In DNA, the CDR3 is TGTGCCAGCAGCTTAGGCTTAGCGGGGAACCGCCAAGAGACCCAGTACTTC. Translating it yields CASSLGLAGNRQETQYF. Full variable domain (outside the CDR3, taken from reference TRBV7-2 and TRBJ2-5): GAGVSQSPSNKVTEKGKDVELRCDPISGHTALYWYRQSLGQGLEFLIYFQGNSAPDKSGLPSDRFSAERTGGSVSTLTIQRTQQEDSAVYLCASSLGLAGNRQETQYFGPGTRLLVL.

The chain joins TRBV7-3 to TRBJ2-1, with TRBD2 as a possible D gene (7 bases). Germline values: CDR1 SGHTA, CDR2 FQGTGA. The CDR3 is made up of 14 amino acids. The V end was cut by 5 bases, the J end by 6 bases, with 14 bases between. The CDR3 DNA sequence: TGTGCCAGCAGCGTAAGGGGGGGCAGCAATGAGCAGTTCTTC. Residues: CASSVRGGSNEQFF.

The chain uses TRBV30 and TRBJ2-7; D is perhaps TRBD1 (6 bases). The CDR3 is made up of 11 amino acids. Germline CDR1 GTSNPN, CDR2 SVGIG (reference sequence). V was cut by 5 bases and J by 4 bases, with 9 bases left in between. CDR3 in amino acids: CAWGGGYEQYF. The CDR3 nucleotides are TGTGCCTGGGGGGGCGGATACGAGCAGTACTTC.

This chain connects TRBV19 to TRBJ1-4; TRBD1 might be the D (5 bases). The length of the CDR3 is 14 residues. From germline, CDR1 is LNHDA and CDR2 SQIVND (reference sequence). The V gene lost 6 bases and the J gene lost 4 bases, with 12 bases spanning the gap. CDR3 loop: CASRGQGYNEKLFF. The CDR3, as DNA: TGTGCCAGTAGAGGTCAGGGCTATAATGAAAAACTGTTTTTT.

This chain connects TRBV30 to TRBJ2-7; 10 nucleotides agree with TRBD2. Germline V lookup: CDR1 GTSNPN, CDR2 SVGIG (reference sequence). V was clipped by 5 bases and J by 5 bases; unmatched bases: 6. This CDR3 contains 13 residues. The CDR3 loop reads CAWRLAGRNEQYF. In nucleotides, the CDR3 is TGTGCCTGGCGACTAGCGGGTAGGAACGAGCAGTACTTC. Complete variable domain (other parts from reference TRBV30 and TRBJ2-7): SQTIHQWPATLVQPVGSPLSLECTVEGTSNPNLYWYRQAAGRGLQLLFYSVGIGQISSEVPQNLSASRPQDRQFILSSKKLLLSDSGFYLCAWRLAGRNEQYFGPGTRLTVT.

The chain has TRBV7-2 and TRBJ2-2; the match to TRBD1 covers 7 bases. This CDR3 has 16 residues. Germline V CDR1 and CDR2: SGHTA, FQGNSA. Trimming took 1 base from V and 4 from J; bases not matched to a gene: 6. As DNA, the CDR3 is TGTGCCAGCAGCTTAGAAGGGGGCTTTTTCACCGGGGAGCTGTTTTTT. It translates to CASSLEGGFFTGELFF.

The rearrangement links TRBV4-3 to TRBJ1-1; 9 bases agree with TRBD1. Germline V gene data show CDR1 as LGHNA and CDR2 as YSLEER. This CDR3 comprises 15 residues. V gave up 4 bases and J gave up 1 base; unmatched junction bases: 4. The CDR3 nucleotides read TGCGCCAGCAGCCGGGACAGGGTATCGAACACTGAAGCTTTCTTT. The encoded protein is CASSRDRVSNTEAFF.

The V gene is TRBV11-2, the J gene TRBJ1-2; D unclear. V lost 0 bases to trimming and J lost 3 bases, with 5 bases between them. Germline V gene sequence: CDR1 SGHAT, CDR2 FQNNGV. The CDR3 totals 13 residues. CDR3 nucleotides: TGTGCCAGCAGCTTAGATCGTGACTATGGCTACACCTTC. Translation gives CASSLDRDYGYTF.

This chain connects TRBV6-5 to TRBJ2-4; tentative D call: TRBD1 (6 bases). The length of the CDR3 is 15 residues. Germline V gene data show CDR1 as MNHEY and CDR2 as SVGAGI. Trimming shortened V by 6 bases and J by 6 bases, and 18 bases separated the two germline ends. Here the CDR3 reads CASSRRGGEINIQYF. The CDR3 nucleotides read TGTGCCAGCAGCCGCCGAGGGGGTGAGATAAACATTCAGTACTTC.

This chain links TRBV5-6 with TRBJ2-1, with 8 nucleotides matching TRBD2. This CDR3 contains 15 residues. The germline V gene encodes CDR1 SGHDT and CDR2 YYEEEE. Trimming cost V 2 bases and J 4 bases; bases outside gene matches: 5. The CDR3 region is CASSLLSGGYNEQFF. CDR3 in DNA: TGTGCCAGCAGCTTATTATCGGGGGGGTACAATGAGCAGTTCTTC.